Below are 14 T cell receptor beta chains sequenced from a single sample in a study of cytomegalovirus exposure and HLA in healthy donors. Primers: 60 Vbeta forward and 13 Jbeta reverse. The protocol was immunoSEQ multiplex PCR, while the TCRdb copy is restricted to in-frame clones and leaves out a portion. Of around 150,000 clones in the sample, about 75% were seen once. Specimen: PBMCs. Every receptor here comes from a man between 60 and 75 years old in good health and CMV-seronegative.

This chain joins TRBV6-6 and TRBJ2-7, with 9 positions matching TRBD1. This CDR3 spans 15 amino acids. With V trimmed by 1 base and J by 5 bases, 6 bases remained unmatched. Germline assignment: CDR1 MNHNY and CDR2 SVGAGI (reference sequence). The CDR3 loop is CASSYLGQGGDEQYF. CDR3 sequence (DNA): TGTGCCAGCAGTTACTTGGGACAGGGAGGTGACGAGCAGTACTTC.

This chain links TRBV5-6 with TRBJ1-1; tentatively, D is TRBD1 (6 bases). V dropped 4 bases and J dropped 6 bases, with 19 bases sitting between them. This CDR3 contains 15 residues. Germline loops: CDR1 SGHDT, CDR2 YYEEEE. The CDR3 loop reads CASSRPSQGGAEAFF. The CDR3 DNA reads as TGTGCCAGCAGCAGGCCGTCACAGGGAGGGGCTGAAGCTTTCTTT.

This clone was seen a handful of times. The chain employs TRBV6-1 and TRBJ1-4; tentative D call: TRBD1 (6 bases). The CDR3 runs to 16 residues. The V gene lost 0 bases and the J gene lost 4 bases, with 12 bases spanning the gap. Germline CDR1 is MNHNS and CDR2 is SASEGT. This CDR3 reads CASSEALGQINEKLFF. In nucleotides, the CDR3 is TGTGCCAGCAGTGAAGCGTTAGGACAGATTAATGAAAAACTGTTTTTT.

In its sample, this clone was seen a few times. This rearrangement joins TRBV18 to TRBJ2-1; 14 nucleotides line up with TRBD2. Germline V CDR1 and CDR2: KGHSH, LQKENI. The CDR3 runs 16 residues. Unmatched junction bases numbered 3, after V lost 4 bases and J lost 4 bases. The CDR3 coding sequence is TGTGCCAGCTCACAGCGACTAGCGGGAGGGTACAATGAGCAGTTCTTC. This gives the protein CASSQRLAGGYNEQFF.

J is TRBJ2-3 and V is TRBV7-9, with D perhaps TRBD1 (5 bases). Germline V gene sequence: CDR1 SEHNR, CDR2 FQNEAQ (reference sequence). This CDR3 has 14 amino acids. V was clipped by 2 bases and J by 1 base, with 7 bases between them. This CDR3 is CASSLPQGTDTQYF. The CDR3 coding sequence is TGTGCCAGCAGCTTACCACAGGGCACAGATACGCAGTATTTT.

The table lists this clone with a few counts. The chain is built from TRBV19 and TRBJ1-5; the match to TRBD1 covers 7 bases. Trimming cost V 2 bases and J 4 bases; bases outside gene matches: 8. This CDR3 region has 16 residues. Germline V gene sequence: CDR1 LNHDA, CDR2 SQIVND (reference sequence). The CDR3 DNA is TGTGCCAGTAGTATAACCCAGACAGGGATTAATCAGCCCCAGCATTTT. This codes for CASSITQTGINQPQHF. The full variable domain, its missing parts supplied by reference TRBV19 and TRBJ1-5, is DGGITQSPKYLFRKEGQNVTLSCEQNLNHDAMYWYRQDPGQGLRLIYYSQIVNDFQKGDIAEGYSVSREKKESFPLTVTSAQKNPTAFYLCASSITQTGINQPQHFGDGTRLSIL.

To note about this clone: At the DNA level, this CDR3 is encoded by other sequences in the same sample as well. This chain uses TRBV28 with TRBJ1-5; 7 bases line up with TRBD1. The CDR3 loop spans 13 amino acids. V lost 7 bases, J lost 2 bases, and 2 bases stayed unmatched. Germline-derived CDR1 and CDR2 are MDHEN and SYDVKM. In DNA form, the CDR3 reads TGTGCCAGCAACGGACAGGGCAATCAGCCCCAGCATTTT. Translating it yields CASNGQGNQPQHF.

J is TRBJ2-1 and V is TRBV19; TRBD1 is a possible D gene (5 bases). V gave up 9 bases and J gave up 2 bases, with 17 bases separating them. This CDR3 region has 15 residues. The germline V gene has CDR1 LNHDA and CDR2 SQIVND (reference sequence). This chain's CDR3 is CASRTDPGTYNEQFF. For the CDR3, the DNA is TGTGCCAGCAGAACCGATCCAGGGACCTACAATGAGCAGTTCTTC.

This clone was seen a few times. The chain employs TRBV19 and TRBJ1-2; no firm D call. The CDR3 has 15 residues. V dropped 6 bases and J dropped 6 bases, with 20 bases sitting between them. Germline CDR1 reads LNHDA; CDR2 reads SQIVND (reference sequence). CDR3 bases: TGTGCCAGTAGCGTCCAGCGGGGTAGGGTCGATGGCTACACCTTC. Its translation is CASSVQRGRVDGYTF.

The V call is TRBV9, the J call TRBJ2-2, with a possible D match to TRBD2 (6 bases). This CDR3 comprises 15 residues. V gave up 0 bases and J gave up 5 bases, with 11 bases separating them. CDR1 and CDR2 (germline): SGDLS, YYNGEE. CDR3 region: CASSVVAGTTGELFF. The CDR3, as DNA: TGTGCCAGCAGCGTAGTGGCGGGAACAACCGGGGAGCTGTTTTTT.

This clone was found a few times. The V call is TRBV6-5, the J call TRBJ2-7, with TRBD1 matching 9 bases. This CDR3 contains 15 residues. Germline V CDR1 and CDR2: MNHEY, SVGAGI. V trimming: 2 bases; J trimming: 3 bases; junction bases outside the gene matches: 5. The CDR3 DNA is TGTGCCAGCAGTTACGGAGGGACAGGGAGCTACGAGCAGTACTTC. Amino acids: CASSYGGTGSYEQYF.

The CDR3: CASSQSESSYNSPLHF. The CDR3 bases are TGCGCCAGCAGCCAATCAGAAAGCTCCTATAATTCACCCCTCCACTTT. The chain combines TRBV4-1 with TRBJ1-6; D not resolved. The CDR3 extends over 16 amino acids. Germline CDR1 reads MGHRA; CDR2 reads YSYEKL. V lost 2 bases and J 0 bases, leaving 8 bases between the germline ends.

The chain links TRBV28 to TRBJ2-1; 15 bases match TRBD2. V dropped 5 bases and J dropped 1; count of bases not matched to a gene: 9. Germline CDR1 and CDR2: MDHEN and SYDVKM. This CDR3 comprises 19 residues. CDR3 sequence: CASSPRTSGRAGSYNEQFF. The CDR3 nucleotides are TGTGCCAGCAGTCCCAGGACTAGCGGGAGGGCTGGGTCCTACAATGAGCAGTTCTTC.

The chain couples TRBV6-1 to TRBJ2-1; 7 nucleotides agree with TRBD2. Germline V lookup: CDR1 MNHNS, CDR2 SASEGT. This CDR3 spans 13 amino acids. The J segment lost 12 bases and the V segment lost 3 bases, leaving 8 bases of the junction unmatched. In DNA, the CDR3 is TGTGCCAGCAGTGAGGGCGGACCGGGGGGGCAGTTCTTC. As protein: CASSEGGPGGQFF.